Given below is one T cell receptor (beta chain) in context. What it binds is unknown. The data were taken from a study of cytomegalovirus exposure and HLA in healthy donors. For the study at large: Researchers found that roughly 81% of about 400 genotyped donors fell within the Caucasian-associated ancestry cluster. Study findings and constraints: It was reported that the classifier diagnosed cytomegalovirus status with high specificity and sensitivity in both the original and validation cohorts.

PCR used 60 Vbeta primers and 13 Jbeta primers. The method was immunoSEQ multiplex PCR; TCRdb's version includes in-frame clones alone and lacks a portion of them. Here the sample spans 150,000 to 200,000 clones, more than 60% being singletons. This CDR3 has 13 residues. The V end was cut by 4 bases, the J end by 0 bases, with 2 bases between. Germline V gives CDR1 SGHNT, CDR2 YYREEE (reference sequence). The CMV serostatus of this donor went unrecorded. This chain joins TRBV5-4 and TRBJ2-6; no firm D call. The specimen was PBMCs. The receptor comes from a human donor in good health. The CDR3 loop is CASSLSGANVLTF. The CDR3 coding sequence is TGTGCCAGCAGCCTCTCTGGGGCCAACGTCCTGACTTTC.